The source of this T cell receptor (beta chain) is a study of blood T cells in healthy people across ages. Whole-study results and caveats: A roughly linear fall in TCR beta diversity per million T cells was seen with increasing age.

V lost 1 base and J lost 7; bases outside the gene matches: 10. The CDR3 sequence is 16 residues long. From germline, CDR1 is SGHTA and CDR2 FQGNSA. Primed by a sample-barcoded 5' primer and a J-beta primer mix, a second PCR proceeded for about 6 to 11 cycles. One entry per CDR3 protein results from TCRdb running MiXCR on the 5' RACE reads. The sample lists 1.5 million to 1.8 million distinct CDR3 sequences, around 40% occurring once. Regarding this clonotype: Its specificity is not known.

V usage is TRBV7-2 and J usage is TRBJ2-1; TRBD2 agrees at 7 bases. Input material: blood. This TCR derives from a woman younger than 30 in good health. The CDR3 DNA is TGTGCCAGCAGCTTAGAAGGTCGAGCGGGGAGAAATGAGCAGTTCTTC. Protein: CASSLEGRAGRNEQFF.